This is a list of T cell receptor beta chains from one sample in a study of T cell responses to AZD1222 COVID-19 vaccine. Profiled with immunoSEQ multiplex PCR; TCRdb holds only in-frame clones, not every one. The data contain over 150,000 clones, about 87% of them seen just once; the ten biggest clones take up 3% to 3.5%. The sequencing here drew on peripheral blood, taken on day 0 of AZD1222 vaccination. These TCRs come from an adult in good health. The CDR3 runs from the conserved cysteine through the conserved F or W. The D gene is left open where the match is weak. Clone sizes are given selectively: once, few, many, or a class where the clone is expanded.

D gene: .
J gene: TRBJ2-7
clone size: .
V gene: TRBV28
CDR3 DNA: TGTGCCAGCAGTTATTCTATGATTGCCGGGGGTGAGTTGAGGAACTCCTACGAGCAGTACTTC
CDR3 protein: CASSYSMIAGGELRNSYEQYF

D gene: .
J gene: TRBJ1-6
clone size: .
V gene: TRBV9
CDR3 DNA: TGTGCCAGCAGCGCCACCCCCGGGGGGCAGTCCTATAATTCACCCCTCCACTTT
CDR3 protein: CASSATPGGQSYNSPLHF

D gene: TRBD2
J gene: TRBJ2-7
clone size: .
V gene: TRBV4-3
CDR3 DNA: TGCGCCAGCAGCCAAGATCGGGGAGGGCCCGAGCAGTACTTC
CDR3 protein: CASSQDRGGPEQYF

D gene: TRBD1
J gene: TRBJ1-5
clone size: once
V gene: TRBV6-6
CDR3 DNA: TGTGCCAGCACCCTACAGGGGGCCGGGCAGCCCCAGCATTTT
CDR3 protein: CASTLQGAGQPQHF

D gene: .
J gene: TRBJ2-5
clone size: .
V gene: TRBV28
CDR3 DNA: TGTGCCAGCAGTTTCCGTGGGGGGGGCCGAGAGACCCAGTACTTC
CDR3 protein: CASSFRGGGRETQYF

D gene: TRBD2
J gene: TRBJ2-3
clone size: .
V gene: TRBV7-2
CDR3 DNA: TGTGCCAGCAGCTTAGCGCCGGCTAGCGGGGGGCGGGGCACAGATACGCAGTATTTT
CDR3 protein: CASSLAPASGGRGTDTQYF

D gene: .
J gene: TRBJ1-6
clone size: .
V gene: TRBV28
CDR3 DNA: TGTGCCAGCAGAGAGACTAGGGGGGCTTATAATTCACCCCTCCACTTT
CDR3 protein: CASRETRGAYNSPLHF

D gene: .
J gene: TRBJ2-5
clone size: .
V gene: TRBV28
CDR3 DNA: TGTGCCAGCAGTTCATCTGGCAAGTCGGAGACCCAGTACTTC
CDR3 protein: CASSSSGKSETQYF

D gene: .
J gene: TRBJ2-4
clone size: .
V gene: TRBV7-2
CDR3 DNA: TGTGCCAGCAGCTTAGTGGGAGGGGGCGGAAACATTCAGTACTTC
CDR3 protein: CASSLVGGGGNIQYF

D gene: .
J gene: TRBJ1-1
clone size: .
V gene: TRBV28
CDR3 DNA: TGTGCCAGCAGTTTAGGGACGCCCACTGAAGCTTTCTTT
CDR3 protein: CASSLGTPTEAFF

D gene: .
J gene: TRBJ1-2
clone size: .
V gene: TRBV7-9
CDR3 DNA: TGTGCCAGCAGCAGAGATGCTAACTATGGCTACACCTTC
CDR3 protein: CASSRDANYGYTF

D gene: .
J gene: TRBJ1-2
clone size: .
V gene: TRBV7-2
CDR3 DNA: TGTGCCAGCAGCTTATCTCCAGGGGACGCCTATGGCTACACCTTC
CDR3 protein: CASSLSPGDAYGYTF

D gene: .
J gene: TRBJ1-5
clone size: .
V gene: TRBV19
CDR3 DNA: TGTGCCAGTAGAACGGGGAGTGACCTCCGGTCTCAGCCCCAGCATTTT
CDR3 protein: CASRTGSDLRSQPQHF

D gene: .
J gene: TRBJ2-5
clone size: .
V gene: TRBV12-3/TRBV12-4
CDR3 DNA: TGTGCCAGCAGTTTGGGTGAGACCCAGTACTTC
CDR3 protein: CASSLGETQYF

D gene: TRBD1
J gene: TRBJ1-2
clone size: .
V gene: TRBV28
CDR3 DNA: TGTGCCAGCAGTGTCGAACCCGGGACAGGGTTATATGGCTACACCTTC
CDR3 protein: CASSVEPGTGLYGYTF

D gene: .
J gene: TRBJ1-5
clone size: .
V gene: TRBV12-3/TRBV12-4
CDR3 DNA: TGTGCCAGCAGTTTGGGCAGCAATCAGCCCCAGCATTTT
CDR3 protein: CASSLGSNQPQHF

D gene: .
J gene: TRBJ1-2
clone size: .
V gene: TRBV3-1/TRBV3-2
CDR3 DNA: TGTGCCAGCAGCCAAACTACAGGGACGAACTATGGCTGCACCTTC
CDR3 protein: CASSQTTGTNYGCTF

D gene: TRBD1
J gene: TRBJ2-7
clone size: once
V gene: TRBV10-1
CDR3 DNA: TGCGCCAGCAGCCCAGGGGGCCCGCGCTCCTACGAGCAGTACTTC
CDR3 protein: CASSPGGPRSYEQYF

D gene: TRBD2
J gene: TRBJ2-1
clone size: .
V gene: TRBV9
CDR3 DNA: TGTGCCAGCAGCGCCAGCGGGGGGCTCATCTACAATGAGCAGTTCTTC
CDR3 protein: CASSASGGLIYNEQFF

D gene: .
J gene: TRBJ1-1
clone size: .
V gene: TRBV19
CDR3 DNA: TGTGCCAGTAGTCCGCGGTTCACTGAAGCTTTCTTT
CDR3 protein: CASSPRFTEAFF

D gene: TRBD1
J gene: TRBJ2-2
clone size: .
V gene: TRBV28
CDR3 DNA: TGTGCCAGCAGTCATACAGGGGGTTTTGGGGAGCTGTTTTTT
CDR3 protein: CASSHTGGFGELFF

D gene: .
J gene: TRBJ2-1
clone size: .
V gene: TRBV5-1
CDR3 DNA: TGCGCCAGCAGCTTGGCGGAGGGGGGTCCCTACAATGAGCAGTTCTTC
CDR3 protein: CASSLAEGGPYNEQFF

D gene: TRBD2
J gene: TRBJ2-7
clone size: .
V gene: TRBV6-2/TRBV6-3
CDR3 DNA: TGTGCCAGCAGTTCCGAGCGGCTAGCGGGGGGCTCCGGCTCCTACGAGCAGTACTTC
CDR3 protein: CASSSERLAGGSGSYEQYF

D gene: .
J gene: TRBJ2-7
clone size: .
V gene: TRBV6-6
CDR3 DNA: TGTGCCAGCTCCCAATCCGGTGGCGAGCAGTACTTC
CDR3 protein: CASSQSGGEQYF

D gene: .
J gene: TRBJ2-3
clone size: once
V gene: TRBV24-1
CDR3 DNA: TGTGCCACCAGCGACTCCCAACCGAAGACAGATACGCAGTATTTT
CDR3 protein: CATSDSQPKTDTQYF

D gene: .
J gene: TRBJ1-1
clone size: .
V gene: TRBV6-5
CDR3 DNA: TGTGCCAGCAGTTACCCAGGACACGGGAACACTGAAGCTTTCTTT
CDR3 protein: CASSYPGHGNTEAFF

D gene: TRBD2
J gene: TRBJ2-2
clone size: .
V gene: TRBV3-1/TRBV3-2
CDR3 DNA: TGTGCCACAGGTGGGACGGGCGGGGGAGTTACCGGGGAGCTGTTTTTT
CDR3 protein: CATGGTGGGVTGELFF

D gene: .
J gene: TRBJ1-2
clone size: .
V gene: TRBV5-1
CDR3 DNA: TGCGCCAGCAGCTTGGCCACAGGGCCAGCGGAGGGCTACACCTTC
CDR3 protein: CASSLATGPAEGYTF